Detailed here is one T cell receptor (beta chain). Its target is not known. Treatment specified: oral pan-JAK inhibitor, 5-10 mg twice daily. Lesional scalp punch biopsies and peripheral blood were collected from alopecia areata patients. RNA, once extracted, was reverse transcribed into cDNA for use as the sequencing template. Libraries were prepared by immunoSEQ multiplex PCR; TCRdb keeps only in-frame clonotypes and omits some of them. The data contain 250,000 to 300,000 clones, roughly 60% of them seen just once; the ten biggest clones take up about 1.8%. The sample originates from a study of CD8+ T cells in alopecia areata. General study results and limits: There were many expanded lesional clones persisting in scalp and blood during tofacitinib. Lesional scalp exceeded normal scalp in clonality, especially in alopecia totalis/universalis. Relative to mice, TCR sharing across patients was less clear, a difference possibly HLA-related.

Per germline, CDR1 MNHNS and CDR2 SASEGT. Trimming took 4 bases from V and 1 from J, leaving 7 bases between them. The CDR3 has 13 residues. The chain is built from TRBV6-1 and TRBJ2-5, with D uncertain. This clonotype originated in a human donor with alopecia areata. The source material was CD4+ T cells sorted from blood, sampled at week 24, from a patient treated with tofacitinib. The CDR3 reads CASSVTSQETQYF. CDR3 DNA: TGTGCCAGCAGTGTTACATCCCAAGAGACCCAGTACTTC.